A selection of T cell receptor beta chains follows, all from one sample in a study of CD8+CD57+ T cells in acquired aplastic anemia. A single record per CDR3 protein comes from TCRdb applying MiXCR to the reads. The data hold over 150,000 distinct CDR3 sequences, with about 48% observed a single time. Specimen: sorted CD4+, CD8+, or CD8+CD57+ T cells (not recorded which) from PBMCs. These TCRs come from a human donor with aplastic anemia. CDR3s include the opening cysteine and the closing phenylalanine or tryptophan. The order of the fields is V gene, J gene, clone size, D gene, CDR3 protein, CDR3 DNA. D genes are given only for firm matches. Clone size, where shown, is once, few, many, or a class for clones that have expanded.

V: TRBV7-9; J: TRBJ1-6; size: once; D: TRBD1; CDR3: CASSLEAGTESPLHF; DNA: TGTGCCAGCAGCTTAGAAGCCGGGACAGAGTCACCCCTCCACTTT
V: TRBV11-1; J: TRBJ2-7; size: .; D: .; CDR3: CASSSGWVAGNGEQYF; DNA: TGTGCCAGCAGCTCCGGTTGGGTTGCGGGGAACGGCGAGCAGTACTTC
V: TRBV24-1; J: TRBJ1-5; size: .; D: .; CDR3: CATSALGQAGKPQHF; DNA: TGTGCCACCAGTGCTCTTGGCCAGGCTGGGAAGCCCCAGCATTTT
V: TRBV10-3; J: TRBJ2-7; size: .; D: TRBD1; CDR3: CATRRQGAEQYF; DNA: TGTGCCACCAGACGACAGGGAGCCGAGCAGTACTTC
V: TRBV19; J: TRBJ1-2; size: .; D: .; CDR3: CASKRPRHGYTF; DNA: TGCGCCAGTAAGAGACCGCGGCATGGCTACACCTTC
V: TRBV19; J: TRBJ1-1; size: .; D: TRBD1; CDR3: CASKEGQGAGTEAFF; DNA: TGTGCCAGTAAAGAGGGACAGGGGGCCGGAACTGAAGCTTTCTTT
V: TRBV20-1; J: TRBJ2-3; size: .; D: TRBD2; CDR3: CSSSISGGLPDTQYF; DNA: TGCAGTTCGTCAATTAGCGGGGGGCTTCCAGATACGCAGTATTTT
V: TRBV10-1; J: TRBJ2-2; size: few; D: TRBD1; CDR3: CASRAGQENTGELFF; DNA: TGCGCCAGCAGGGCAGGACAGGAGAACACCGGGGAGCTGTTTTTT
V: TRBV2; J: TRBJ2-7; size: .; D: .; CDR3: CASQQDTYEQYF; DNA: TGTGCCAGCCAACAGGACACCTACGAGCAGTACTTC
V: TRBV10-3; J: TRBJ2-7; size: .; D: .; CDR3: CAISVSSDSYEQYF; DNA: TGTGCCATCAGTGTAAGCAGCGACTCCTACGAGCAGTACTTC
V: TRBV12-3/TRBV12-4; J: TRBJ2-7; size: .; D: TRBD2; CDR3: CASRGEGGEQYF; DNA: TGTGCCAGCAGAGGGGAGGGAGGAGAGCAGTACTTC
V: TRBV7-3; J: TRBJ2-7; size: many; D: TRBD2; CDR3: CASSTLAGASYEQYF; DNA: TGTGCCAGCAGCACCCTAGCGGGGGCCTCCTACGAGCAGTACTTC
V: TRBV20-1; J: TRBJ1-6; size: .; D: .; CDR3: CSARGGVVDSPLHF; DNA: TGCAGTGCTAGAGGAGGGGTAGTCGACTCACCCCTCCACTTT
V: TRBV2; J: TRBJ1-2; size: .; D: TRBD1; CDR3: CASSSGQGLSGYTF; DNA: TGTGCCAGCAGTTCGGGACAGGGATTGAGCGGCTACACCTTC
V: TRBV9; J: TRBJ1-2; size: .; D: .; CDR3: CASGGGNYGYTF; DNA: TGTGCCAGCGGCGGGGGGAACTATGGCTACACCTTC
V: TRBV5-1; J: TRBJ2-3; size: many; D: .; CDR3: CASSPRGAYGTDTQYF; DNA: TGCGCCAGCAGCCCCCGCGGGGCGTACGGCACAGATACGCAGTATTTT
V: TRBV7-2; J: TRBJ2-7; size: .; D: .; CDR3: CASSLSNSYEQYF; DNA: TGTGCCAGCAGCTTAAGTAACAGCTACGAGCAGTACTTC
V: TRBV2; J: TRBJ1-6; size: .; D: .; CDR3: CASSLDRMGSPLHF; DNA: TGTGCCAGCAGCTTGGATAGGATGGGTTCACCCCTCCACTTT
V: TRBV6-2/TRBV6-3; J: TRBJ1-6; size: .; D: .; CDR3: CASSYGRQELHSPLHF; DNA: TGTGCCAGCAGTTACGGGCGACAGGAGCTGCATTCACCCCTCCACTTT
V: TRBV5-4; J: TRBJ2-2; size: many; D: .; CDR3: CASSFGPGQSNTGELFF; DNA: TGTGCCAGCAGTTTTGGGCCAGGACAGTCGAACACCGGGGAGCTGTTTTTT
V: TRBV10-3; J: TRBJ1-2; size: .; D: TRBD1; CDR3: CATTEGQGNYGYTF; DNA: TGTGCCACCACCGAGGGACAGGGGAACTATGGCTACACCTTC
V: TRBV6-1; J: TRBJ2-1; size: .; D: TRBD2; CDR3: CASSELAGGFYNEQFF; DNA: TGTGCCAGCAGTGAATTAGCGGGGGGGTTCTACAATGAGCAGTTCTTC
V: TRBV7-9; J: TRBJ1-6; size: .; D: .; CDR3: CASSLYGALLHF; DNA: TGTGCCAGCAGCTTATATGGGGCCCTCCTCCACTTT
V: TRBV27; J: TRBJ2-1; size: few; D: .; CDR3: CASSSTLYNEQFF; DNA: TGTGCCAGCAGTTCTACATTGTACAATGAGCAGTTCTTC
V: TRBV11-2; J: TRBJ2-7; size: .; D: TRBD1; CDR3: CASSFRTGVPRVEQYF; DNA: TGTGCCAGCAGCTTCAGGACAGGGGTACCTCGGGTCGAGCAGTACTTC
V: TRBV6-6; J: TRBJ2-2; size: .; D: .; CDR3: CASSHTAGELFF; DNA: TGTGCCAGCAGCCATACCGCCGGGGAGCTGTTTTTT
V: TRBV2; J: TRBJ2-7; size: .; D: .; CDR3: CASRTGYEQYF; DNA: TGTGCCAGTCGAACAGGTTACGAGCAGTACTTC
V: TRBV11-2; J: TRBJ2-2; size: once; D: .; CDR3: CASSPRPGELFF; DNA: TGTGCCAGCAGCCCCCGCCCCGGGGAGCTGTTTTTT
V: TRBV15; J: TRBJ1-2; size: many; D: TRBD1; CDR3: CATSFDRGHLGYTF; DNA: TGTGCCACCAGCTTTGACAGGGGGCATCTTGGCTACACCTTC
V: TRBV24-1; J: TRBJ2-7; size: .; D: .; CDR3: CATSASFYEQYF; DNA: TGTGCCACCAGTGCTAGCTTCTACGAGCAGTACTTC
V: TRBV24-1; J: TRBJ2-7; size: few; D: .; CDR3: CATSEVGSYEQYF; DNA: TGTGCCACCAGTGAGGTCGGGTCCTACGAGCAGTACTTC
V: TRBV10-3; J: TRBJ2-1; size: .; D: .; CDR3: CAISEVTNYNEQFF; DNA: TGTGCCATCAGTGAAGTCACCAACTACAATGAGCAGTTCTTC
V: TRBV7-8; J: TRBJ2-3; size: .; D: .; CDR3: CASSFPLSAYAEDTQYF; DNA: TGTGCCAGCAGCTTCCCCCTCTCCGCGTACGCTGAAGATACGCAGTATTTT
V: TRBV2; J: TRBJ1-2; size: few; D: TRBD1; CDR3: CASRGTGNVVGYTF; DNA: TGTGCCAGCAGGGGGACAGGGAATGTGGTGGGCTACACCTTC
V: TRBV5-4; J: TRBJ2-7; size: many; D: .; CDR3: CATRGAEGRYEQYF; DNA: TGTGCCACCCGAGGGGCAGAAGGACGGTACGAGCAGTACTTC
V: TRBV2; J: TRBJ1-2; size: .; D: TRBD1; CDR3: CAGRYRGLNYGYTF; DNA: TGTGCCGGACGATACAGGGGGCTTAACTATGGCTACACCTTC
V: TRBV7-2; J: TRBJ1-2; size: .; D: .; CDR3: CASSQNREDGYTF; DNA: TGTGCCAGCAGCCAGAACAGGGAGGATGGCTACACCTTC
V: TRBV15; J: TRBJ1-1; size: many; D: .; CDR3: CATSRDNVHNTEAFF; DNA: TGTGCCACCAGCAGAGATAACGTGCATAACACTGAAGCTTTCTTT
V: TRBV24-1; J: TRBJ2-5; size: .; D: .; CDR3: CATSDLPRTPGETQYF; DNA: TGTGCCACCAGTGATTTGCCGAGGACCCCTGGGGAGACCCAGTACTTC
V: TRBV25-1; J: TRBJ1-3; size: .; D: .; CDR3: CASSDKELYGTIYF; DNA: TGTGCCAGCAGTGACAAGGAATTATACGGCACCATATATTTT
V: TRBV20-1; J: TRBJ2-1; size: .; D: TRBD2; CDR3: CSAKGLAGDHEQFF; DNA: TGCAGTGCAAAGGGACTAGCGGGAGATCATGAGCAGTTCTTC
V: TRBV10-3; J: TRBJ1-2; size: .; D: .; CDR3: CAISENDGYGYTF; DNA: TGTGCCATCAGTGAGAACGACGGCTATGGCTACACCTTC
V: TRBV19; J: TRBJ1-1; size: .; D: .; CDR3: CASGSKSLNTEAFF; DNA: TGTGCCAGTGGATCGAAGTCCCTGAACACTGAAGCTTTCTTT
V: TRBV7-9; J: TRBJ1-1; size: many; D: .; CDR3: CASSLKGTEAFF; DNA: TGTGCCAGCAGCTTAAAGGGAACTGAAGCTTTCTTT
V: TRBV27; J: TRBJ1-3; size: few; D: .; CDR3: CASSSGDTIYF; DNA: TGTGCCAGCAGTTCGGGAGACACCATATATTTT
V: TRBV12-3/TRBV12-4; J: TRBJ1-1; size: many; D: .; CDR3: CASSGTTTNTEAFF; DNA: TGTGCCAGCAGTGGGACAACCACCAACACTGAAGCTTTCTTT
V: TRBV12-3/TRBV12-4; J: TRBJ2-7; size: many; D: .; CDR3: CASSYQGPYYEQYF; DNA: TGTGCCAGCAGTTACCAGGGTCCCTACTACGAGCAGTACTTC
V: TRBV19; J: TRBJ2-7; size: .; D: TRBD2; CDR3: CASSIEGGRAYEQYF; DNA: TGTGCCAGTAGTATCGAAGGTGGGAGGGCCTACGAGCAGTACTTC
V: TRBV2; J: TRBJ1-1; size: .; D: .; CDR3: CASSGRGLGTEAFF; DNA: TGTGCCAGCAGCGGCCGGGGCCTCGGCACTGAAGCTTTCTTT
V: TRBV7-8; J: TRBJ2-1; size: .; D: .; CDR3: CASSGGGGMAYNEQFF; DNA: TGTGCCAGCAGCGGAGGAGGGGGCATGGCCTACAATGAGCAGTTCTTC
V: TRBV9; J: TRBJ2-3; size: many; D: TRBD2; CDR3: CASSAHSGGSTDTQYF; DNA: TGTGCCAGCAGCGCCCATAGCGGGGGGAGCACAGATACGCAGTATTTT
V: TRBV11-1; J: TRBJ2-1; size: .; D: .; CDR3: CASSPLGSSYNEQFF; DNA: TGTGCCAGCAGCCCTTTAGGGAGTTCCTACAATGAGCAGTTCTTC
V: TRBV10-2; J: TRBJ1-2; size: .; D: TRBD1; CDR3: CASSENTGVGYTF; DNA: TGCGCCAGCAGTGAAAACACAGGGGTTGGCTACACCTTC
V: TRBV7-8; J: TRBJ1-1; size: many; D: .; CDR3: CASSPALRTEAFF; DNA: TGTGCCAGCAGCCCGGCCCTGAGGACTGAAGCTTTCTTT
V: TRBV7-6; J: TRBJ2-7; size: many; D: TRBD2; CDR3: CASSLSGGAGEQYF; DNA: TGTGCCAGCAGCTTATCCGGGGGGGCCGGGGAGCAGTACTTC
V: TRBV5-6; J: TRBJ1-1; size: .; D: .; CDR3: CASSGIGSEAFF; DNA: TGTGCCAGCAGCGGTATCGGGTCTGAAGCTTTCTTT